Detailed here is one T cell receptor (beta chain). This clone's antigen is unknown. The CDR3 runs 12 amino acids, cysteine and phenylalanine included. The nucleotide record is missing. From the germline V gene, CDR1 is SQVTM and CDR2 is ANQGSEA. This record comes from a study of CXCR3-negative and CXCR3-positive naive CD8 T cells (dated by TCRdb to the late 2010s). Study-wide context: In total, around 140 million TRB reads were obtained, or roughly 1.5 +/- 0.3 million reads per library. The diversity and physicochemical repertoire analyses included under 12 donors pooled from two independent experiments. Naive subsets from five or six donors and memory cells from 3 donors were included in the TRBV-TRBJ cluster analysis. General study outcomes and caveats: Freshly isolated PBMCs were used for most assays because CXCR3 expression partially decreased after cryopreservation. Because surface CD5, which is linked to self-reactivity in mice, was comparable between the naive subsets, TCR interaction strength was also inferred from the physicochemical properties of TRB CDR3s. Similar TRBV-TRBJ usage was shown by naive CXCR3-negative and CXCR3-positive cells from the same donor, whereas distinct patterns were shown by memory cells. Comparably high repertoire diversity was found in both naive subsets, whereas much lower repertoire diversity was found in memory CD8+ T cells. Compared with CXCR3-negative naive cells, CXCR3-positive naive cells had TRB CDR3s with higher hydrophobicity (lower Kidera factor 4), lower energy, and higher strength and volume indices.

Sequencing instrument: NextSeq 550. The Human TCR Profiling Kit (MiLaboratory) was used to make UMI-labeled 5' RACE TRB cDNA libraries. The full amount of extracted RNA was used for cDNA synthesis, and the full amount of resulting cDNA was used for PCR amplification. Libraries were prepared in parallel with an identical number of PCR cycles. Regarding the original processing steps: MIGEC and MiXCR extracted about 48,000 +/- 9,800 unique UMI-labeled TRB cDNA molecules per library, requiring at least two reads per UMI. On average, each library contained approximately 40,000 +/- 10,000 functional in-frame TRB CDR3 nucleotide clonotypes without stop codons. After downsampling to 5000 UMI-labeled TRB molecules per sample, diversity metrics such as normalized Shannon-Wiener and Chao1 were calculated in VDJtools. VDJtools was used to calculate clonotype-size-weighted physicochemical properties of the central five CDR3 residues, namely interaction energy, strength, volume and Kidera factor 4. TCRdb reprocessed the sequencing reads and holds a single record per CDR3 protein sequence, with no DNA. TCRdb, not the authors, supplied the V and J calls. The table of this sample itemizes some 67,000 distinct CDR3 sequences. Clones ranked in the top ten supply over 1.3% of the sample.

Each CD8+ T cell subset was flow-sorted in triplicate, with 300,000 or so cells per subset placed directly into RLT lysis buffer. Naive CD8+ T cells were defined stringently as CD45RO-CCR7+CD27+CD95- to exclude memory contaminants. Peripheral blood mononuclear cells were isolated from buffy coats by standard density gradient centrifugation. A FACSAria III was used to flow-sort naive CXCR3-negative and CXCR3-positive CD8+ T cells. An RNeasy Mini Kit was used to extract total RNA from the sorted cells. The V and J segments used are TRBV29-1 and TRBJ1-2; TCRdb names TRBD1, which stays unverified in the absence of DNA. The clonotype comes from a human donor in good health. Some clones in this sample may be carry-over from other donors' samples. Sequencing used naive CXCR3- CD8+ T cells from blood. The sample's cell subset or site label, in plain terms: CD45RO-CCR7+CD27+CD95- naive CD8+ T cells lacking CXCR3 (TNR3-). The CDR3 protein is CSVAQDNYGYTF.